One sample yielded the 18 T cell receptor beta chains listed below, sequenced in a study of blood T cell repertoires in COVID-19. TCRdb keeps only in-frame clones here, not all; method: immunoSEQ multiplex PCR. The sample has roughly 300,000 clones, more than 75% seen once. Sequences were obtained from peripheral blood. Every receptor here comes from a woman aged 45-65 years who had recovered from COVID-19.

The V gene is TRBV28, the J gene TRBJ2-6, with 9 bases identical to TRBD1. This CDR3 has 17 amino acids. The junction had 10 bases not matched to a gene; V was cut back by 10 bases and J by 0 bases. CDR1 is MDHEN, CDR2 SYDVKM, per germline. The CDR3 reads CATADRGGVSGANVLTF. The CDR3 DNA reads TGTGCCACCGCGGACAGGGGAGGAGTCTCTGGGGCCAACGTCCTGACTTTC.

The chain couples TRBV19 to TRBJ2-2, with 9 bases identical to TRBD2. This CDR3 contains 15 residues. Germline CDR1 and CDR2: LNHDA and SQIVND (reference sequence). The trim removed 3 bases at V and 6 bases at J, leaving 5 bases unmatched. The CDR3 nucleotides read TGTGCCAGTAGTATGTGGACTAGCGTCTCCGGGGAGCTGTTTTTT. It is translated as CASSMWTSVSGELFF.

The V and J genes are TRBV6-2 or TRBV6-3 and TRBJ2-4; 8 bases are shared with TRBD2. V shed 4 bases and J 12 bases; nucleotides not matched to a gene: 5. Looked up from germline, CDR1 is MNHEY and CDR2 is SVGEGT. The CDR3 has 12 residues. As DNA, the CDR3 is TGTGCCAGCAGTTCCAGGACTAGCCGTCAGTACTTC. It is translated as CASSSRTSRQYF.

As regards this clone: Other nucleotide sequences in the sample specify the same CDR3. Here the CDR3 reads CASSYIAGPYEQYF. CDR3 nucleotide sequence: TGTGCCAGCAGCTACATAGCGGGGCCCTACGAGCAGTACTTC. The chain couples TRBV7-2 to TRBJ2-7, with 8 bases that match TRBD2. Germline CDR1 SGHTA, CDR2 FQGNSA. Trimming cost V 4 bases and J 2 bases; bases outside gene matches: 4. The CDR3 has 14 amino acids.

The chain couples TRBV6-2 or TRBV6-3 to TRBJ1-1; 8 bases align to TRBD1. CDR3 length: 14 amino acids. Germline-derived CDR1 and CDR2 are MNHEY and SVGEGT. The trim removed 3 bases at V and 4 bases at J, leaving 4 bases unmatched. The CDR3 region has the DNA TGTGCCAGCAGTTATTCGACAGGGGCCACTGAAGCTTTCTTT. Its protein is CASSYSTGATEAFF.

The rearrangement links TRBV4-2 to TRBJ2-3; TRBD2 aligns across 8 bases. The V segment lost 3 bases and the J segment 3 bases; nucleotides outside the gene matches: 17. CDR3 size: 19 residues. CDR1 and CDR2 (germline): LGHNA, YNFKEQ. CDR3 DNA: TGTGCCAGCAGCCAGGCCCGGGGGGCGGGCGGGAGGAGTACAGATACGCAGTATTTT. Its protein product is CASSQARGAGGRSTDTQYF.

As for this clone: This sample also contains other DNA sequences that code for the same CDR3. This chain links TRBV4-3 with TRBJ2-3; D remains unclear. The CDR3 consists of 15 residues. V was shortened by 1 base and J by 1 base, with 9 bases between the two germline ends. Looked up from germline, CDR1 is LGHNA and CDR2 is YSLEER. The CDR3 reads CASSQVVRGTDTQYF. The CDR3 nucleotides read TGCGCCAGCAGCCAAGTTGTGAGAGGCACAGATACGCAGTATTTT.

The J gene is TRBJ1-1, the V gene TRBV29-1; D is perhaps TRBD1 (6 bases). Germline V gives CDR1 SQVTM, CDR2 ANQGSEA. The germline V and J ends were trimmed by 3 bases and 5 bases, with 19 bases remaining between them. This CDR3 region has 15 residues. CDR3 nucleotide sequence: TGCAGCGTTGATCAGGGGCGCAAAGGTTGGACTGAAGCTTTCTTT. This codes for CSVDQGRKGWTEAFF.

V usage is TRBV27 and J usage is TRBJ2-7; D unresolved. Germline-derived CDR1 and CDR2 are MNHEY and SMNVEV (reference sequence). The CDR3 length is 12 residues. Trimming cost V 4 bases and J 0 bases, with 4 bases left between them. The CDR3 sequence: CASSSSSYEQYF. As DNA, the CDR3 is TGTGCCAGCAGTTCGAGCTCCTACGAGCAGTACTTC.

The chain recombines TRBV9 with TRBJ1-2; 9 nucleotides align to TRBD1. Trimming at V came to 2 bases and at J to 4 bases, leaving 3 bases not matched to a gene. CDR3 length: 14 amino acids. CDR1 SGDLS and CDR2 YYNGEE come from the germline V gene. The CDR3 is CASSVSTGGYGYTF. The CDR3 DNA reads TGTGCCAGCAGCGTTTCGACAGGGGGCTATGGCTACACCTTC. Based on the CDR3 plus reference TRBV9 and TRBJ1-2, the full variable domain is DSGVTQTPKHLITATGQRVTLRCSPRSGDLSVYWYQQSLDQGLQFLIQYYNGEERAKGNILERFSAQQFPDLHSELNLSSLELGDSALYFCASSVSTGGYGYTFGSGTRLTVV.

The chain has TRBV25-1 and TRBJ1-1; D possibly corresponds to TRBD1 (6 bases). The CDR3 extends over 13 amino acids. Germline V gene sequence: CDR1 MGHDK, CDR2 SYGVNS. Trimming pared 6 bases from V and 5 bases from J, leaving 13 bases between. The CDR3 DNA sequence: TGTGCCAGCAGGGGGGCCCCGGGGACTGAAGCTTTCTTT. Translation gives CASRGAPGTEAFF.

This CDR3 reads CASSPRGSQNTEAFF. CDR3 in DNA: TGTGCCAGCAGCCCTCGGGGGTCGCAGAACACTGAAGCTTTCTTT. The gene calls are TRBV6-6 and TRBJ1-1; the D gene is possibly TRBD1 (5 bases). The CDR3 runs to 15 residues. The germline V gene encodes CDR1 MNHNY and CDR2 SVGAGI (reference sequence). Trimming removed 6 bases at V and 1 base at J, with 15 bases between.

The chain uses TRBV19 and TRBJ1-3; TRBD1 aligns across 7 bases. CDR1 is LNHDA and CDR2 is SQIVND in the germline V gene (reference sequence). Losses at the gene ends were 4 bases for V and 0 bases for J; bases not matched to a gene: 12. The CDR3 is 18 amino acids. The CDR3 protein is CASSNPGQTQLSGNTIYF. The CDR3 coding sequence is TGTGCCAGTAGTAATCCGGGACAGACACAACTCTCTGGAAACACCATATATTTT.

V gene TRBV27 combines with J gene TRBJ2-7; 8 nucleotides align to TRBD1. The CDR3 spans 15 residues. Looked up from germline, CDR1 is MNHEY and CDR2 is SMNVEV (reference sequence). Trimming removed 1 base from V and 2 bases from J; junction bases left unmatched: 4. CDR3 bases: TGTGCCAGCAGTTTATTATCAGGGGGCACCTACGAGCAGTACTTC. Protein product: CASSLLSGGTYEQYF.

This clone was observed a single time. This chain joins TRBV29-1 and TRBJ2-7; possible D gene TRBD1, 5 bases. Deletions cut 6 bases from V and 2 bases from J, with 11 bases between. CDR1 and CDR2 (germline): SQVTM, ANQGSEA. This CDR3 region has 12 residues. CDR3 bases: TGCAGCGTGGCTTTAGGGGCCTACGAGCAGTACTTC. It is translated as CSVALGAYEQYF.

The genes are TRBV9 and TRBJ1-4, with D perhaps matching TRBD1 (6 bases). Germline CDR1 SGDLS, CDR2 YYNGEE. The CDR3 has 14 residues. V was cut by 7 bases and J by 3 bases, with 13 bases left in between. The CDR3 DNA reads as TGTGCCAGCGCACGCAGGGGAGCTAATGAAAAACTGTTTTTT. Its protein is CASARRGANEKLFF.

The rearrangement uses TRBV3-1 (or the pseudogene TRBV3-2) and TRBJ2-3; weak D call: TRBD2 (5 bases). CDR1 is LGHDT, CDR2 YNNKEL, per germline (reference sequence). V dropped 1 base and J dropped 1 base, with 15 bases sitting between them. The CDR3 spans 17 residues. Written as DNA, the CDR3 is TGTGCCAGCAGCCAAGGAAAAAGCGGATCACGCACAGATACGCAGTATTTT. Amino acid sequence: CASSQGKSGSRTDTQYF.

The gene calls are TRBV27 and TRBJ2-1; no reliable D call. The CDR3 loop spans 15 amino acids. Trimming took 6 bases from V and 4 from J, leaving 16 bases between them. Germline assignment: CDR1 MNHEY and CDR2 SMNVEV (reference sequence). The CDR3 DNA reads TGTGCCAGCAGCAATAGACTCTCCCAGTACAATGAGCAGTTCTTC. Its protein product is CASSNRLSQYNEQFF.